This T cell receptor (beta chain) was sequenced during a study of T cell repertoires and HLA-DP antigens. The primer mix covered 54 TRBV segments and 13 TRBJ segments. The data were produced by immunoSEQ multiplex PCR, yet TCRdb's version contains in-frame clones alone and is incomplete. The table lists fewer than 75,000 clones, 80% of them singletons. The CDR3 spans 15 residues. The germline V gene encodes CDR1 SNHLY and CDR2 FYNNEI. With V trimmed by 7 bases and J by 3 bases, 8 bases remained unmatched. Study-wide points: Against one allele, clones undetected before culture averaged roughly 38%; against the other, 50.6%.

Untouched CD4+ T cells were bead-isolated at roughly 98% purity. Details on this clone: Its matching antigen is unknown.

The receptor's source is a man aged 60 to 69 in good health and CMV-seronegative. The V gene is TRBV2, the J gene TRBJ1-1; TRBD1 matches 10 bases. Sequenced: CD4+ T cells from PBMCs. Here the CDR3 DNA reads TGTGCCAGCATTCGACAGGGGGCGAGGGACACTGAAGCTTTCTTT. This gives the protein CASIRQGARDTEAFF.